These 22 T cell receptor beta chains were sequenced from one sample in a study of cytomegalovirus exposure and HLA in healthy donors. PCR involved 60 Vbeta and 13 Jbeta primers. Profiling relied on immunoSEQ multiplex PCR, and the TCRdb table lists in-frame clones only, not all of them. The sample lists some 130,000 clones, approximately 61% occurring once. Input material: PBMCs. The origin of the receptors is a human donor in good health.

V usage is TRBV18 and J usage is TRBJ2-2, with 9 bases lining up with TRBD2. Trimming took 3 bases from V and 0 from J; bases not matched to a gene: 5. Germline CDR1 and CDR2: KGHSH and LQKENI. There are 17 residues in the CDR3. CDR3 loop: CASSPSLAGSNTGELFF. In nucleotides, the CDR3 is TGTGCCAGCTCACCTTCACTAGCGGGTTCGAACACCGGGGAGCTGTTTTTT.

V and J are TRBV29-1 and TRBJ1-1; 8 bases match TRBD1. Looked up from germline, CDR1 is SQVTM and CDR2 is ANQGSEA. The CDR3 has 13 amino acids. V lost 7 bases, J lost 4 bases, and 8 bases stayed unmatched. The CDR3 reads CSAATGAVTEAFF. The CDR3 DNA sequence: TGCAGCGCCGCGACAGGGGCGGTCACTGAAGCTTTCTTT.

The sample holds one count of this clone. CDR3 sequence reads: CASSIGGSYNEQFF. The CDR3 DNA reads as TGCGCCAGCAGTATAGGAGGCTCCTACAATGAGCAGTTCTTC. The chain joins TRBV4-1 to TRBJ2-1; D perhaps matches TRBD2 (5 bases). Germline-derived CDR1 and CDR2 are MGHRA and YSYEKL. V shed 6 bases and J shed 0 bases, with 9 bases lying between them. This CDR3 region has 14 residues.

The chain carries TRBV28 and TRBJ1-4; TRBD1 matches at 7 bases. The V gene's germline CDR1 is MDHEN and CDR2 SYDVKM. J lost 7 bases, V lost 5 bases, and 16 bases had no gene match. The CDR3 sequence is 17 residues long. DNA of the CDR3: TGTGCCAGCAGTCGCATTGGCCCCGGGACAGAAGGTGAAAAACTGTTTTTT. This encodes CASSRIGPGTEGEKLFF.

This clone showed up just a few times. This chain links TRBV27 with TRBJ2-7, with D possibly being TRBD1 (5 bases). The CDR3 length is 12 residues. Trimming took 6 bases from V and 2 from J, leaving 8 bases between them. Germline V CDR1 and CDR2: MNHEY, SMNVEV (reference sequence). The CDR3 spells CASRGRPYEQYF. Written as DNA, the CDR3 is TGTGCCAGCAGGGGGCGTCCCTACGAGCAGTACTTC.

The chain couples TRBV28 to TRBJ1-2; 8 bases align to TRBD1. This CDR3 is 14 amino acids long. J lost 4 bases, V lost 5 bases, and 6 bases had no gene match. Germline CDR1 reads MDHEN; CDR2 reads SYDVKM. CDR3 sequence: CASSRRDRPYGYTF. CDR3 nucleotides: TGTGCCAGCAGTAGGAGGGACAGGCCCTATGGCTACACCTTC.

The chain uses TRBV7-9 and TRBJ1-3, with 8 bases fitting TRBD1. With 7 bases clipped from V and 8 bases from J, the junction kept 10 bases outside the gene matches. This CDR3 is built from 14 residues. The germline gives CDR1 SEHNR, CDR2 FQNEAQ (reference sequence). The CDR3 reads CASNRQGTGDTIYF. The CDR3 region has the DNA TGTGCCAGCAACAGACAGGGGACGGGAGACACCATATATTTT.

The CDR3 sequence is CASSGRDRGPYEQYF. The CDR3 DNA sequence: TGTGCCAGCAGCGGCCGGGACAGGGGCCCCTACGAGCAGTACTTC. V is TRBV5-4 and J is TRBJ2-7, with 10 bases identical to TRBD1. The CDR3 contains 15 residues. In germline, CDR1 is SGHNT, CDR2 YYREEE (reference sequence). V dropped 4 bases and J dropped 2; count of bases not matched to a gene: 6.

This chain links TRBV7-8 with TRBJ2-5; TRBD1 matches 7 bases. The germline V gene has CDR1 SGHVS and CDR2 FQNEAQ. With V trimmed by 5 bases and J by 0 bases, 9 bases remained unmatched. The CDR3 contains 16 residues. CDR3 DNA sequence: TGTGCCAGCAGCCCTGGGACAGACCGGTACCAAGAGACCCAGTACTTC. It yields the protein CASSPGTDRYQETQYF.

J is TRBJ1-3 and V is TRBV15; no clear D. Germline V gene lookup returns CDR1 LNHNV and CDR2 YYDKDF (reference sequence). The length of the CDR3 is 19 residues. V was trimmed by 3 bases and J by 0 bases, leaving 21 bases between them. CDR3 in DNA: TGTGCCACCAGCAGCATCAAGTCGGTTCTCCCGCTCTCTGGAAACACCATATATTTT. As protein: CATSSIKSVLPLSGNTIYF.

This clone was recorded a few times. V and J are TRBV11-2 and TRBJ1-2, with unresolved D. Trimming took 3 bases from V and 3 from J, leaving 14 bases between them. There are 15 residues in the CDR3. Germline V gene sequence: CDR1 SGHAT, CDR2 FQNNGV. This CDR3 reads CASSFKLAGHYGYTF. CDR3 in DNA: TGTGCCAGCAGCTTCAAGCTCGCGGGTCACTATGGCTACACCTTC.

This clone came up a few times. V is TRBV9 and J is TRBJ2-7; 8 positions match TRBD1. This CDR3 has 16 amino acids. Germline lookup yields CDR1 SGDLS and CDR2 YYNGEE. V was pared by 3 bases and J by 3 bases, with 11 bases of the junction left unmatched. CDR3 loop: CASSAADRAEYYEQYF. The CDR3 DNA reads as TGTGCCAGCAGCGCCGCGGACAGGGCGGAATACTACGAGCAGTACTTC.

The V call is TRBV2, the J call TRBJ1-1, with D perhaps TRBD1 (5 bases). The ends were cut back, 6 bases at V and 0 bases at J, with 11 bases in the middle. The germline gives CDR1 SNHLY, CDR2 FYNNEI. This CDR3 is built from 14 residues. The CDR3 DNA sequence: TGTGCCAGCAGGCAAGACAGTATGAACACTGAAGCTTTCTTT. This codes for CASRQDSMNTEAFF.

This rearrangement joins TRBV10-1 to TRBJ2-3, with TRBD2 matching 15 bases. Germline lookup yields CDR1 WNHNN and CDR2 SYGVQD (reference sequence). J lost 6 bases, V lost 5 bases, and 6 bases had no gene match. This CDR3 has 16 amino acids. The DNA for the CDR3 is TGCGCCAGCAGTTCCAGGACTAGCGGGAGGGGGGATACGCAGTATTTT. This sequence encodes CASSSRTSGRGDTQYF.

The V gene is TRBV28, the J gene TRBJ2-3, with D tentatively TRBD2 (6 bases). There are 19 residues in the CDR3. The germline V gene has CDR1 MDHEN and CDR2 SYDVKM. Trimming pared 2 bases from V and 6 bases from J, leaving 27 bases between. The CDR3 DNA follows: TGTGCCAGCAGTTTACTGATTATGGCGACCTCAAGACTAGTTGATACGCAGTATTTT. Translated: CASSLLIMATSRLVDTQYF.

The chain uses TRBV6-1 and TRBJ2-7, with 7 bases aligning to TRBD1. This CDR3 has 15 residues. With V trimmed by 0 bases and J by 3 bases, 5 bases remained unmatched. Germline values: CDR1 MNHNS, CDR2 SASEGT. DNA for the CDR3: TGTGCCAGCAGTGAAGCATTAGGACAGGTCTACGAGCAGTACTTC. It codes for CASSEALGQVYEQYF.

The V gene is TRBV5-4, the J gene TRBJ1-1, with TRBD1 matching 7 bases. The junction had 3 bases not matched to a gene; V was cut back by 4 bases and J by 6 bases. CDR1 and CDR2 (germline): SGHNT, YYREEE (reference sequence). The CDR3 extends over 12 amino acids. The CDR3 sequence: CASSTGTAEAFF. CDR3 DNA: TGTGCCAGCAGCACCGGGACAGCTGAAGCTTTCTTT.

This chain uses TRBV5-1 with TRBJ1-3; 9 bases fit TRBD1. Looked up from germline, CDR1 is SGHRS and CDR2 is YFSETQ. CDR3 length: 16 residues. The trim removed 0 bases at V and 3 bases at J, leaving 4 bases unmatched. The CDR3 spells CASSLGDRAFGNTIYF. CDR3 coding DNA: TGCGCCAGCAGCTTGGGGGACAGGGCATTTGGAAACACCATATATTTT.

This clone was seen only a few times. The chain carries TRBV5-4 and TRBJ2-3; possibly TRBD1 for D (6 bases). In germline, CDR1 is SGHNT, CDR2 YYREEE (reference sequence). Trimming pared 3 bases from V and 3 bases from J, leaving 14 bases between. The CDR3 length is 15 residues. The CDR3 nucleotides read TGTGCCAGCAGCTCCAAGGGGGATGAGACAGATACGCAGTATTTT. This translates into CASSSKGDETDTQYF.

This clone was seen a few times. V and J are TRBV7-2 and TRBJ2-5; D is perhaps TRBD2 (6 bases). Germline V gene sequence: CDR1 SGHTA, CDR2 FQGNSA. The CDR3 consists of 15 residues. Trimming cost V 1 base and J 5 bases, with 14 bases left between them. The CDR3 sequence is CASSLGWGDWETQYF. The CDR3 nucleotides read TGTGCCAGCAGCTTAGGATGGGGGGATTGGGAGACCCAGTACTTC.

This clone was observed a few times. The chain uses TRBV28 and TRBJ1-2; D is ambiguous. Germline V gene sequence: CDR1 MDHEN, CDR2 SYDVKM. V lost 1 base to trimming and J lost 5 bases, with 8 bases between them. CDR3 length: 13 amino acids. The CDR3 loop reads CASSLLSGYGYTF. Written as DNA, the CDR3 is TGTGCCAGCAGTTTATTATCAGGATATGGCTACACCTTC.

The V call is TRBV19, the J call TRBJ2-7; 8 nucleotides agree with TRBD2. The CDR3 loop spans 14 amino acids. V gave up 7 bases and J gave up 6 bases; unmatched junction bases: 11. CDR1 and CDR2 (germline): LNHDA, SQIVND (reference sequence). CDR3 nucleotide sequence: TGTGCCAGTACCCTCCGGGAGGGAAGCAGCGAGCAGTACTTC. Translating gives CASTLREGSSEQYF.